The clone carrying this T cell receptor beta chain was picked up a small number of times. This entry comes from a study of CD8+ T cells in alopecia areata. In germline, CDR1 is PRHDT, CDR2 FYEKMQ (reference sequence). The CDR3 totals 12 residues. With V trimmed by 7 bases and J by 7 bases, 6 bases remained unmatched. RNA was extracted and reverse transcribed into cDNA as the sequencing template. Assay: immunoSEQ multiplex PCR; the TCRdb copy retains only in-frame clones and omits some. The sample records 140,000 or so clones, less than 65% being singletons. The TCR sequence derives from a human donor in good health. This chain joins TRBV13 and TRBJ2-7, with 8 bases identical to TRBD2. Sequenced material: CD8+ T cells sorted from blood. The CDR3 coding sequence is TGTGCCAGCACCGGACTAGCTAGGGAGCAGTACTTC. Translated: CASTGLAREQYF.